The 23 T cell receptor beta chains below all came from one sample that was sequenced in a study of early T cells in non-severe SARS-CoV-2 infection. TCRdb reprocessed the 5' RACE reads with MiXCR, giving one entry per CDR3 protein. The sample has some 71,000 distinct CDR3 sequences; approximately 10% are singletons. This sample comprised whole blood, obtained at baseline. These receptors came from an adult who was a healthcare worker with PCR-confirmed SARS-CoV-2 infection or an uninfected control (not recorded which).

This chain links TRBV29-1 with TRBJ2-1; tentatively, D is TRBD2 (5 bases). The CDR3 contains 13 residues. The germline V gene encodes CDR1 SQVTM and CDR2 ANQGSEA. V was pared by 4 bases and J by 5 bases, with 12 bases between. As DNA, the CDR3 is TGCAGCGTTGTTTCGGACTGGCACAATGAGCAGTTCTTC. Translation gives CSVVSDWHNEQFF.

This clonotype showed up many times. The gene calls are TRBV2 and TRBJ2-2; 7 bases line up with TRBD2. Germline V gene sequence: CDR1 SNHLY, CDR2 FYNNEI. The CDR3 spans 15 residues. J lost 1 base, V lost 5 bases, and 4 bases had no gene match. The chain's CDR3 is CASSLGLQNTGELFF. In nucleotides, the CDR3 is TGTGCCAGCAGTCTGGGACTACAGAACACCGGGGAGCTGTTTTTT.

This clonotype occurred many times. The CDR3 DNA reads TGTGCCAGCAGCCCCAACTACGAGCAGTACTTC. As protein: CASSPNYEQYF. The gene calls are TRBV6-6 and TRBJ2-7; D remains ambiguous. Trimming took 6 bases from V and 3 from J, leaving 6 bases between them. CDR3 length: 11 amino acids. Germline CDR1 MNHNY, CDR2 SVGAGI (reference sequence).

This chain connects TRBV3-1 to TRBJ1-1; D gene ambiguous. The CDR3 spans 11 residues. Trimming removed 0 bases from V and 7 bases from J, with 3 bases in between. Germline CDR1 LGHDT, CDR2 YNNKEL (reference sequence). The CDR3 nucleotides are TGTGCCAGCAGCCAAGAGGGTGAAGCTTTCTTT. Its protein product is CASSQEGEAFF.

The chain carries TRBV7-9 and TRBJ2-7; D unclear. The CDR3 is 13 amino acids. Per the germline V gene, CDR1 is SEHNR and CDR2 is FQNEAQ (reference sequence). The V gene lost 5 bases and the J gene lost 9 bases, with 17 bases spanning the gap. DNA for the CDR3: TGTGCCAGCAGCCGCCTTCCCGCCCGTGTGCAGTACTTC. Its translation is CASSRLPARVQYF.

This clonotype was counted between two and nine times. This chain uses TRBV5-5 with TRBJ2-1, with a possible D match to TRBD2 (5 bases). V lost 1 base, J lost 7 bases, and 24 bases lay in between. Germline V gives CDR1 SGHKS, CDR2 YYEKEE (reference sequence). The CDR3 runs to 18 residues. The CDR3 DNA sequence: TGTGCCAGCAGCTTGATGGTTCCCCCCATCGGGGTTTTAAATGAGCAGTTCTTC. Its translation is CASSLMVPPIGVLNEQFF.

This clonotype was counted ten times or more. The gene calls are TRBV2 and TRBJ1-1; no reliable D call. The germline CDR1 and CDR2 sequences are SNHLY and FYNNEI. V was shortened by 4 bases and J by 2 bases, with 17 bases between the two germline ends. The CDR3 sequence is 16 residues long. The DNA for the CDR3 is TGTGCCAGCAGTGGGTCTCTTTCTAGGAGTAACACTGAAGCTTTCTTT. It encodes CASSGSLSRSNTEAFF.

This clonotype came up a few times. The J gene is TRBJ2-1, the V gene TRBV12-3 or TRBV12-4; D may correspond to TRBD1 or TRBD2 (5 bases each). This CDR3 is 13 amino acids long. The V end was cut by 6 bases, the J end by 8 bases, with 14 bases between. CDR3 nucleotide sequence: TGTGCCAGCAGCCGAGAGGGGCACCATGAGCAGTTCTTC. Translation gives CASSREGHHEQFF.

This clonotype came up many times. One end of the junction is discordant with germline, which a read error may explain. The J gene is TRBJ1-4, the V gene TRBV2; D is possibly TRBD1 (6 bases). Germline-derived CDR1 and CDR2 are SNHLY and FYNNEI. CDR3 length equals 12 residues. CDR3 loop: CASSGYRALLIF. CDR3 sequence (DNA): TGTGCCAGCAGTGGATACAGGGCCCTTTTGATTTTT.

V and J are TRBV7-2 and TRBJ2-1; 10 bases map to TRBD2. Germline V gene sequence: CDR1 SGHTA, CDR2 FQGNSA. The CDR3 contains 14 residues. Trimming took 5 bases from V and 9 from J; bases not matched to a gene: 7. This CDR3 reads CASSRGLARPEQFF. For the CDR3, the DNA is TGTGCCAGCAGCCGGGGACTAGCGCGACCTGAGCAGTTCTTC.

This clonotype has ten or more counts. The J gene is TRBJ2-5, the V gene TRBV20-1, with TRBD2 identical over 10 bases. This CDR3 has 13 amino acids. CDR1 DFQATT and CDR2 SNEGSKA come from the germline V gene (reference sequence). V was clipped by 3 bases and J by 4 bases; unmatched bases: 2. CDR3 residues: CSASLAGAETQYF. The CDR3 coding sequence is TGCAGTGCTAGCCTAGCGGGAGCAGAGACCCAGTACTTC.

This sequence joins TRBV5-1 and TRBJ2-5; 8 bases align to TRBD1. The CDR3 runs 15 residues. Germline CDR1 and CDR2: SGHRS and YFSETQ. V lost 4 bases to trimming and J lost 2 bases; unmatched junction nucleotides: 7. CDR3 amino acids: CASSINTGGQETQYF. DNA for the CDR3: TGCGCCAGCAGCATAAATACAGGGGGACAAGAGACCCAGTACTTC.

This chain uses TRBV6-1 with TRBJ2-4; 9 bases line up with TRBD1. J was trimmed by 3 bases and V by 0 bases; bases with no gene match: 6. Germline CDR1 reads MNHNS; CDR2 reads SASEGT. The CDR3 runs 17 residues. CDR3: CASSEAGTGNVKNIQYF. In DNA, the CDR3 is TGTGCCAGCAGTGAAGCGGGGACAGGGAATGTCAAAAACATTCAGTACTTC.

A single count supports this clonotype. The rearrangement links TRBV5-1 to TRBJ2-7, with D possibly TRBD2 on 5 matching bases. The germline V and J ends were trimmed by 2 bases and 5 bases, with 8 bases remaining between them. Germline-derived CDR1 and CDR2 are SGHRS and YFSETQ. CDR3 length: 12 amino acids. The CDR3 coding sequence is TGCGCCAGCAGCTTTATGGGAGACGAGCAGTACTTC. Translated: CASSFMGDEQYF.

This clonotype was seen ten or more times. This chain connects TRBV5-1 to TRBJ1-2; 8 bases map to TRBD1. Germline V lookup: CDR1 SGHRS, CDR2 YFSETQ. The junction had 1 base not matched to a gene; V was cut back by 0 bases and J by 6 bases. The CDR3 is 13 amino acids. The CDR3, as DNA: TGCGCCAGCAGCTTGGGACAGGGGAATGGCTACACCTTC. It yields the protein CASSLGQGNGYTF.

This clonotype was recorded a few times. J is TRBJ2-3 and V is TRBV20-1, with 10 bases identical to TRBD2. V lost 5 bases to trimming and J lost 8 bases; unmatched junction nucleotides: 7. CDR1 is DFQATT, CDR2 SNEGSKA, per germline (reference sequence). This CDR3 contains 13 residues. CDR3 in DNA: TGCAGTGCTCGGCTAGCGGGGGTTAGTACGCAGTATTTT. Its translation: CSARLAGVSTQYF.

The chain uses TRBV7-2 and TRBJ2-5; D gene unclear. The length of the CDR3 is 11 residues. Looked up from germline, CDR1 is SGHTA and CDR2 is FQGNSA. With 5 bases removed from V and 5 bases from J, the gap between germline ends came to 6 bases. The DNA of the CDR3 is TGTGCCAGCAGCCGCCGGGAGACCCAGTACTTC. It encodes CASSRRETQYF. The full variable domain, rest sourced from reference TRBV7-2 and TRBJ2-5, is GAGVSQSPSNKVTEKGKDVELRCDPISGHTALYWYRQSLGQGLEFLIYFQGNSAPDKSGLPSDRFSAERTGGSVSTLTIQRTQQEDSAVYLCASSRRETQYFGPGTRLLVL.

This clonotype showed up just a few times. This rearrangement joins TRBV7-9 to TRBJ2-2; TRBD1 is a possible D gene (5 bases). V shed 7 bases and J shed 0 bases, with 12 bases lying between them. The CDR3 is 15 amino acids. Per the germline V gene, CDR1 is SEHNR and CDR2 is FQNEAQ (reference sequence). The CDR3 region is CASTLDISNTGELFF. Written as DNA, the CDR3 is TGTGCCAGCACCCTGGACATCTCGAACACCGGGGAGCTGTTTTTT.

V is TRBV9 and J is TRBJ1-1, with unresolved D. The V gene lost 3 bases and the J gene lost 2 bases, with 14 bases spanning the gap. The germline CDR1 and CDR2 sequences are SGDLS and YYNGEE. This CDR3 comprises 15 residues. The CDR3 sequence: CASSAGLFENTEAFF. In DNA, the CDR3 is TGTGCCAGCAGCGCCGGACTTTTCGAAAACACTGAAGCTTTCTTT.

Only a few counts were recorded for this clonotype. The rearrangement joins TRBV5-5 to TRBJ1-2, with a possible D match to TRBD1 (5 bases). This CDR3 spans 14 amino acids. The V end lost 4 bases, the J end lost 2 bases, and 12 bases lay between the germline ends. The germline V gene encodes CDR1 SGHKS and CDR2 YYEKEE (reference sequence). CDR3 bases: TGTGCCAGCAGCATCGACAGACCGAACTATGGCTACACCTTC. Protein sequence: CASSIDRPNYGYTF.

The chain uses TRBV7-6 and TRBJ2-7, with D maybe TRBD1 (5 bases). The germline V and J ends were trimmed by 1 base and 4 bases, with 14 bases remaining between them. This CDR3 is built from 15 residues. Germline V gene lookup returns CDR1 SGHVS and CDR2 FNYEAQ. This CDR3 reads CASSLGTLLPYEQYF. CDR3 nucleotides: TGTGCCAGCAGCTTAGGGACACTCCTCCCGTACGAGCAGTACTTC.

In this sample, this clonotype turned up a few times. The V call is TRBV18, the J call TRBJ1-1; 7 nucleotides line up with TRBD1. The V segment lost 3 bases and the J segment 0 bases; nucleotides outside the gene matches: 4. The CDR3 has 15 amino acids. Germline CDR1 KGHSH, CDR2 LQKENI. The CDR3: CASSPMGQMNTEAFF. The CDR3 DNA reads TGTGCCAGCTCACCCATGGGACAGATGAACACTGAAGCTTTCTTT.

V is TRBV9 and J is TRBJ2-7; the D is unclear. The CDR3 is made up of 14 amino acids. Per the germline V gene, CDR1 is SGDLS and CDR2 is YYNGEE. V was cut by 4 bases and J by 7 bases, with 18 bases left in between. CDR3 protein: CASSRHGTSGEQYF. CDR3 bases: TGTGCCAGCAGCCGTCACGGCACCTCTGGGGAGCAGTACTTC. The full variable domain, its missing parts supplied by reference TRBV9 and TRBJ2-7, is DSGVTQTPKHLITATGQRVTLRCSPRSGDLSVYWYQQSLDQGLQFLIQYYNGEERAKGNILERFSAQQFPDLHSELNLSSLELGDSALYFCASSRHGTSGEQYFGPGTRLTVT.